Sequencing of this T cell receptor beta chain was carried out in a study of OX40 agonist ivuxolimab in advanced cancers. Background on the study: Patients in dose escalation had liver, melanoma, kidney or head and neck cancers. Earlier treatment with anti-PD-1, anti-PD-L1 or anti-CTLA-4 was permitted, and 35% to 40% had received some.

This clone has just one count. The antigen remains unidentified. Trimming shortened V by 0 bases and J by 10 bases, and 17 bases separated the two germline ends. Germline-derived CDR1 and CDR2 are SGDLS and YYNGEE. The CDR3 consists of 16 residues. Overall study results and limits: Among T cells, CD8+ cells averaged more expanded clones than CD4+ cells. Partial responders receiving 0.1-3.0 mg/kg showed among the lowest clonal expansion.

Profiling relied on immunoSEQ multiplex PCR, and the TCRdb table lists in-frame clones only, not all of them. The sample shows about 18,000 clones, 60% to 80% of them seen only once. The source of this sequence is an adult with an advanced solid tumor such as melanoma, head and neck, liver or kidney cancer. The sample consisted of CD4+ or CD8+ T cells sorted from blood, taken in a trial of the OX40 agonist ivuxolimab. V and J are TRBV9 and TRBJ1-6; no definite D call. The CDR3: CASSVALGEGESPLHF. CDR3 nucleotide sequence: TGTGCCAGCAGCGTAGCGCTCGGAGAGGGCGAGTCACCCCTCCACTTT.